Sequencing of this T cell receptor (beta chain) was carried out in a study of response to subunit inactivated influenza vaccine. This clonotype appeared a few times. Its antigen is not identified. The CDR3 has 16 amino acids. Deletions cut 7 bases from V and 9 bases from J, with 25 bases between. The V gene's germline CDR1 is DFQATT and CDR2 SNEGSKA (reference sequence). Findings and caveats of the study: It was suggested by the authors that few new T cells are recruited by each seasonal influenza vaccination.

TCRdb analysed the RT-PCR reads with MiXCR anew, one entry per CDR3 protein. The table records roughly 650,000 distinct CDR3 sequences, 15% to 19% of them present only once. The TCR sequence derives from a man in his forties or fifties who received an inactivated influenza vaccine. This material consisted of PBMCs from blood, taken about 13 days after vaccination. The genes are TRBV20-1 and TRBJ1-6; D is unresolved. Here the CDR3 DNA reads TGCAGTGTCCTCGCTACCCGGCGGGGAATTGGTTCACCCCTCCACTTT. It codes for CSVLATRRGIGSPLHF.